Listed below are T cell receptor beta chains from one sample, sequenced in a study of T cells in Graves' hyperthyroidism and ophthalmopathy. TCRdb reprocessed the multiplex PCR reads with MiXCR, giving one entry per CDR3 protein. The sample consists of some 370,000 distinct CDR3 sequences, about a sixth of them appearing once. Input material: blood. Receptors were obtained from a woman in her 30s with Graves' hyperthyroidism that later progressed to Graves' ophthalmopathy. Both conserved end residues are trimmed from each CDR3. The D gene is left open where the match is weak. The size field is filled for only some rows; it gives once, few, many or a size class.

clone size: .; V gene: TRBV27; J gene: TRBJ1-2; D gene: .; CDR3 protein: ASSFTGSRGYT
clone size: .; V gene: TRBV2; J gene: TRBJ2-7; D gene: .; CDR3 protein: ASSDSLASNYEQY
clone size: .; V gene: TRBV19; J gene: TRBJ2-2; D gene: TRBD1; CDR3 protein: ASSIFGWTGHSTGELF
clone size: .; V gene: TRBV29-1; J gene: TRBJ2-5; D gene: .; CDR3 protein: SSSGRMNSNQGTQY
clone size: .; V gene: TRBV5-1; J gene: TRBJ1-6; D gene: TRBD1; CDR3 protein: ASSQRGTGAYASPLH
clone size: few; V gene: TRBV4-1; J gene: TRBJ2-7; D gene: .; CDR3 protein: ASSQDPLNYEQY
clone size: many; V gene: TRBV5-6; J gene: TRBJ2-6; D gene: TRBD1; CDR3 protein: ASSDLDRAASGANVLT
clone size: many; V gene: TRBV6-1; J gene: TRBJ2-1; D gene: .; CDR3 protein: ASGGPGGVNEQF
clone size: .; V gene: TRBV2; J gene: TRBJ2-1; D gene: TRBD2; CDR3 protein: ASSSGGAQDEQF
clone size: many; V gene: TRBV6-5; J gene: TRBJ1-2; D gene: .; CDR3 protein: ASSYSGYGYT
clone size: many; V gene: TRBV27; J gene: TRBJ2-7; D gene: TRBD2; CDR3 protein: ASSPIAGGDYEQY
clone size: many; V gene: TRBV2; J gene: TRBJ2-2; D gene: TRBD2; CDR3 protein: ASSDPGGRAAGELF
clone size: .; V gene: TRBV5-1; J gene: TRBJ1-2; D gene: .; CDR3 protein: ASSFLGVSTLRYT
clone size: many; V gene: TRBV10-3; J gene: TRBJ2-5; D gene: TRBD2; CDR3 protein: AINLTSGSKETQY
clone size: many; V gene: TRBV5-8; J gene: TRBJ1-4; D gene: .; CDR3 protein: ASTLTFGEKLF
clone size: many; V gene: TRBV30; J gene: TRBJ2-7; D gene: TRBD1; CDR3 protein: AYARDSTYEQY
clone size: .; V gene: TRBV30; J gene: TRBJ2-2; D gene: TRBD1; CDR3 protein: ASNSGTGRGTGELF
clone size: .; V gene: TRBV19; J gene: TRBJ2-1; D gene: TRBD1; CDR3 protein: ASSTGQGAFLEQF
clone size: many; V gene: TRBV6-1; J gene: TRBJ1-4; D gene: TRBD1; CDR3 protein: ASSSGDRGRVNEKLF
clone size: many; V gene: TRBV12-3/TRBV12-4; J gene: TRBJ1-3; D gene: .; CDR3 protein: ASSPSSGDTIY
clone size: few; V gene: TRBV20-1; J gene: TRBJ2-1; D gene: .; CDR3 protein: SAKTDRSSYNEQF
clone size: many; V gene: TRBV6-2/TRBV6-3; J gene: TRBJ2-3; D gene: TRBD2; CDR3 protein: ASSARLAGVRSTDTQY
clone size: few; V gene: TRBV27; J gene: TRBJ2-7; D gene: TRBD2; CDR3 protein: ASSLLLAGGSYEQY
clone size: .; V gene: TRBV27; J gene: TRBJ2-1; D gene: TRBD2; CDR3 protein: ASSFPSGRFSYNEQF
clone size: .; V gene: TRBV30; J gene: TRBJ1-2; D gene: .; CDR3 protein: AWRVGAAGYT
clone size: many; V gene: TRBV11-2; J gene: TRBJ2-3; D gene: .; CDR3 protein: ASSLGARALSTDTQY
clone size: once; V gene: TRBV25-1; J gene: TRBJ1-2; D gene: .; CDR3 protein: ASSEWTGIYGYT
clone size: .; V gene: TRBV7-9; J gene: TRBJ1-3; D gene: .; CDR3 protein: ASSFEVVNSGNTTY
clone size: .; V gene: TRBV27; J gene: TRBJ1-2; D gene: TRBD1; CDR3 protein: ASSLSTGTGYGYT